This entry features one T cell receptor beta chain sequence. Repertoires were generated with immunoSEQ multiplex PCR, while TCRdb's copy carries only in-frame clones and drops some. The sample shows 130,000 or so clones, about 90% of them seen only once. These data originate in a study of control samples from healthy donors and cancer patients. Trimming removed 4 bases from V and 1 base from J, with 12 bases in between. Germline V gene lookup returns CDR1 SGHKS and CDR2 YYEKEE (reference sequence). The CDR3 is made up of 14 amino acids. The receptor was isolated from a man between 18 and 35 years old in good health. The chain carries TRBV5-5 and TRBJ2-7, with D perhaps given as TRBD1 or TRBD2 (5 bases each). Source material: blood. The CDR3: CASSVPGRSYEQYF. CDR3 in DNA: TGTGCCAGCAGCGTCCCGGGACGGTCCTACGAGCAGTACTTC. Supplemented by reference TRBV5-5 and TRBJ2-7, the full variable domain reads DAGVTQSPTHLIKTRGQQVTLRCSPISGHKSVSWYQQVLGQGPQFIFQYYEKEERGRGNFPDRFSARQFPNYSSELNVNALLLGDSALYLCASSVPGRSYEQYFGPGTRLTVT.